The text below deals with one T cell receptor (beta chain). The sample belongs to a study of control samples from healthy donors and cancer patients. The CDR3 is made up of 16 amino acids. Trimming took 1 base from V and 2 from J, leaving 13 bases between them. Germline values: CDR1 SGHKS, CDR2 YYEKEE (reference sequence). Here immunoSEQ multiplex PCR was the method, and the copy in TCRdb shows in-frame clones only, minus some. The data contain approximately 100,000 clones, 84% of them singletons. The chain links TRBV5-5 to TRBJ1-5; D perhaps matches TRBD1 (6 bases). Sequencing used PBMCs. The clonotype originates from a man aged 65 to 85 with lung cancer. The CDR3 DNA follows: TGTGCCAGCAGCTTGATTGCACAGGGAGGCAATCAGCCCCAGCATTTT. Its translation is CASSLIAQGGNQPQHF.